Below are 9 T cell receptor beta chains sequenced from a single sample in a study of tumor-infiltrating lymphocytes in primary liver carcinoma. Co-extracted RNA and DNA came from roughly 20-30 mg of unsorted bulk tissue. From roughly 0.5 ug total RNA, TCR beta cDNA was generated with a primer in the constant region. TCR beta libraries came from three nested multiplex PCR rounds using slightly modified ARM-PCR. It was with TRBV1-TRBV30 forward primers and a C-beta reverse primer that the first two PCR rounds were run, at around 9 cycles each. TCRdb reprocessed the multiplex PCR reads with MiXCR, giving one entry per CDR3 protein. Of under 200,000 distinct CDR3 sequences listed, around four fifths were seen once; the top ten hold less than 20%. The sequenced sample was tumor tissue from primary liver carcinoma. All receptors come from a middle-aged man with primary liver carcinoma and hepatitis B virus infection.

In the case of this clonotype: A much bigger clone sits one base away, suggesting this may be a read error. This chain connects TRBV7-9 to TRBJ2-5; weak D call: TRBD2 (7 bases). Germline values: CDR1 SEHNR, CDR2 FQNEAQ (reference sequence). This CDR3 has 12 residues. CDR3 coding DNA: TGTACCAGCAACAGGGAGGGAGAGACCCAGTACTTC. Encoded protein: CTSNREGETQYF.

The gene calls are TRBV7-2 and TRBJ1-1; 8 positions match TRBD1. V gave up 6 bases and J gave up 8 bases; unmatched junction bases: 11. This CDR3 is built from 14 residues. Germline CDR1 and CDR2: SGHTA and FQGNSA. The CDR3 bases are TGTGCCAGCAGAAAAGTCTCCGGACAGGGAGAAGCTTTCTTT. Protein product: CASRKVSGQGEAFF. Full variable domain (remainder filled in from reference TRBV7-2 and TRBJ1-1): GAGVSQSPSNKVTEKGKDVELRCDPISGHTALYWYRQSLGQGLEFLIYFQGNSAPDKSGLPSDRFSAERTGGSVSTLTIQRTQQEDSAVYLCASRKVSGQGEAFFGQGTRLTVV.

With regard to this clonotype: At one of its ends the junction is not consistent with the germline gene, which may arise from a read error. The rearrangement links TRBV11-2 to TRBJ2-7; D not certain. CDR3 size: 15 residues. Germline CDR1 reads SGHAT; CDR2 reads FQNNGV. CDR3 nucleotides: TGTGCCAACAGCTCCGGACGGCTTTACGCGCGCGAGCAACACTTC. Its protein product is CANSSGRLYAREQHF.

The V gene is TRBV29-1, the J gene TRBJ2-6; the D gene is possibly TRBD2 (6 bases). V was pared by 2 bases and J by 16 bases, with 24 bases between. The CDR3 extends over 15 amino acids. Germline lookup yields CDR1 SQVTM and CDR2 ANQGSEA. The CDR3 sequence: CSVELGGSGATVLTF. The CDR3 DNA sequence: TGCAGCGTTGAACTGGGGGGATCTGGGGCCACCGTACTGACTTTC.

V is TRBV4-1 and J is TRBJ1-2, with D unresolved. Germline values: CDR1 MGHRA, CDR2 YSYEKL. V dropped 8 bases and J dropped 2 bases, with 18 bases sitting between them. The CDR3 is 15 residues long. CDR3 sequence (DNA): TGCGCCAGCGGCCCTTCCACTGGACTCAACTATGGCTACACCTTC. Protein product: CASGPSTGLNYGYTF.

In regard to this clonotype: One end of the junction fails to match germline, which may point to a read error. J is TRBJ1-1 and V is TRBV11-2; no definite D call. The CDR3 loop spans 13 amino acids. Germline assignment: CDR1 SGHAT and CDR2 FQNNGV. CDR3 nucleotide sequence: TGTGCCAGTAGCTTAGGCCTGAACATTGAAGCTTTATTT. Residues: CASSLGLNIEALF.

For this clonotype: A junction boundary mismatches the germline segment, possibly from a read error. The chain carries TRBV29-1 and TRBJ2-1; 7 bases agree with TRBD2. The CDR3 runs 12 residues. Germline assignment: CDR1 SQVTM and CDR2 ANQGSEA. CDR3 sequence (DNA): TGCAGCGTTGAGGGGGGAGGGCGCGAGCAGCTATTC. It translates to CSVEGGGREQLF.

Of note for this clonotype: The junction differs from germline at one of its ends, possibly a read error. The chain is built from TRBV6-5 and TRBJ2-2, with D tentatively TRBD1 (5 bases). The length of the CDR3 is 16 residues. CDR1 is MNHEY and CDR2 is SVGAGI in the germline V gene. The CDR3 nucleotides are TGCGCCAGCAGTTCTCAAGGGGTCTCCGTCACCGGGGAGCTGTTTTTT. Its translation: CASSSQGVSVTGELFF.

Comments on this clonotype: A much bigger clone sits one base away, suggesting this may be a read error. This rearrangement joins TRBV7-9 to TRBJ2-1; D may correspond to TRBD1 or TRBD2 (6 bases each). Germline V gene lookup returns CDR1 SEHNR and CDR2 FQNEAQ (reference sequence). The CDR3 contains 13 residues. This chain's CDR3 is CGSEWGADDEQFF. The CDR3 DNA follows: TGTGGCAGCGAGTGGGGGGCCGACGATGAGCAGTTCTTC.